This T cell receptor (beta chain) was captured in a study of beta chain features in type 1 diabetes. Since all of the isolated RNA was reverse transcribed, expressed TCRB transcripts were what got sequenced. Sequencing used immunoSEQ multiplex PCR; TCRdb keeps in-frame clones, though not all of them. The sample includes roughly 610,000 clones, around 16% of them seen just once. This clone showed up just a few times. Cell sorting via CD45RO/CCR7/CD25/CD127/CD95/CD27 was performed to obtain CD4+ naive, central memory, regulatory and stem cell-like memory cells. Sorted populations all had greater than 95% purity. The sequenced material came from naive CD4+ T cells from blood. The clonotype originates from a man aged 18 to 30 in good health.

CDR3 sequence: CAISPDWASGNTIYF. CDR3 nucleotides: TGTGCCATCAGTCCGGACTGGGCCTCTGGAAACACCATATATTTT. The rearrangement joins TRBV10-3 to TRBJ1-3; D remains unclear. With 5 bases removed from V and 0 bases from J, the gap between germline ends came to 11 bases. The CDR3 is 15 residues long. In germline, CDR1 is ENHRY, CDR2 SYGVKD.